This T cell receptor (beta chain) was identified during a study of OX40 agonist ivuxolimab in advanced cancers. Measured with immunoSEQ multiplex PCR; TCRdb has only the in-frame clones, and not every one. Altogether some 9,800 clones are present, 70% being singletons, with the ten largest covering about a quarter. The germline V gene encodes CDR1 LNHDA and CDR2 SQIVND (reference sequence). V was pared by 4 bases and J by 2 bases, with 7 bases of the junction left unmatched. This CDR3 has 16 amino acids. The J gene is TRBJ2-2, the V gene TRBV19; 7 nucleotides align to TRBD2. The origin of this receptor is an adult with an advanced solid tumor such as melanoma, head and neck, liver or kidney cancer. The specimen was CD4+ or CD8+ T cells sorted from blood, collected in a trial of the OX40 agonist ivuxolimab. The CDR3 bases are TGTGCCAGTAGTACTCCGGGACTACTTAACACCGGGGAGCTGTTTTTT. Its protein product is CASSTPGLLNTGELFF.